The present TCR beta chain was sequenced within a study of blood T cell repertoires in COVID-19. Trimming cost V 7 bases and J 7 bases; bases outside gene matches: 10. This CDR3 is 13 amino acids long. CDR1 is SGHRS, CDR2 YFSETQ, per germline. Sequencing was performed with immunoSEQ multiplex PCR; in TCRdb, only in-frame clones are kept and a portion is missing. The repertoire holds a few hundred thousand clones, with about 88% as singletons. Those enrolled, adults aged about 18 to 95 years, came from roughly 22 US areas. This clone was picked up one time. Sequencing input: PBMCs or T cells enriched from blood (not recorded which). The J gene is TRBJ1-1, the V gene TRBV5-1, with 7 bases lining up with TRBD1. The TCR comes from a woman younger than 30 who had recovered from COVID-19. Here the CDR3 DNA reads TGCGCCAGCGGGTCGACAGGGTCGGGTGAAGCTTTCTTT. Its translation: CASGSTGSGEAFF.